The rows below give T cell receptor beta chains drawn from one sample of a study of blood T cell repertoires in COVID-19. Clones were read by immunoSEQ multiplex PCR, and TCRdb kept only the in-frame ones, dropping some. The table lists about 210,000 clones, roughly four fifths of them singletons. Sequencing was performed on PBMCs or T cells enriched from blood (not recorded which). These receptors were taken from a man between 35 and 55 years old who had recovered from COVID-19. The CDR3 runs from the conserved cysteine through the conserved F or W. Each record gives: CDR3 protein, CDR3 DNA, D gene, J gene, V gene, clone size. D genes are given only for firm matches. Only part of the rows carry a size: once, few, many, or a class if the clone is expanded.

cdr3_aa: CASSIGGYGAQPQHF; cdr3_nt: TGTGCCAGTAGTATTGGGGGCTATGGGGCTCAGCCCCAGCATTTT; d_call: -; j_call: TRBJ1-5; v_call: TRBV19; clone_size: -
cdr3_aa: CASTLTGVTEAFF; cdr3_nt: TGTGCCAGCACCTTGACAGGGGTAACTGAAGCTTTCTTT; d_call: TRBD1; j_call: TRBJ1-1; v_call: TRBV12-3/TRBV12-4; clone_size: -
cdr3_aa: CAGTGDSYEQYF; cdr3_nt: TGTGCCGGCACAGGGGATAGCTACGAGCAGTACTTC; d_call: TRBD1; j_call: TRBJ2-7; v_call: TRBV30; clone_size: -
cdr3_aa: CASSQDRGVGNTIYF; cdr3_nt: TGTGCCAGCAGCCAGGACAGGGGGGTTGGAAACACCATATATTTT; d_call: TRBD1; j_call: TRBJ1-3; v_call: TRBV6-5; clone_size: -
cdr3_aa: CASSLGYTDDEQFF; cdr3_nt: TGTGCCAGCAGCTTGGGCTACACCGACGATGAGCAGTTCTTC; d_call: -; j_call: TRBJ2-1; v_call: TRBV7-9; clone_size: -
cdr3_aa: CASSQDKTPRGYTF; cdr3_nt: TGTGCCAGCAGCCAAGACAAGACACCAAGGGGCTACACCTTC; d_call: -; j_call: TRBJ1-2; v_call: TRBV3-1/TRBV3-2; clone_size: few
cdr3_aa: CASSHAGGANEKLFF; cdr3_nt: TGTGCCAGCAGCCATGCAGGGGGAGCTAATGAAAAACTGTTTTTT; d_call: TRBD1; j_call: TRBJ1-4; v_call: TRBV14; clone_size: -
cdr3_aa: CASSVGDNNYGYTF; cdr3_nt: TGTGCCAGCAGCGTAGGTGACAATAACTATGGCTACACCTTC; d_call: -; j_call: TRBJ1-2; v_call: TRBV5-4; clone_size: -
cdr3_aa: CASSCPGLYNQPQHF; cdr3_nt: TGTGCCAGCAGTTGTCCCGGACTATACAATCAGCCCCAGCATTTT; d_call: -; j_call: TRBJ1-5; v_call: TRBV6-5; clone_size: -
cdr3_aa: CASSLRFTGELFF; cdr3_nt: TGTGCCAGCAGCCTGAGATTCACCGGGGAGCTGTTTTTT; d_call: -; j_call: TRBJ2-2; v_call: TRBV7-8; clone_size: -
cdr3_aa: CASSPTSGGETQYF; cdr3_nt: TGCGCCAGCAGTCCGACTAGCGGGGGGGAGACCCAGTACTTC; d_call: TRBD2; j_call: TRBJ2-5; v_call: TRBV4-1; clone_size: -
cdr3_aa: CASSAGQGAPYEQYF; cdr3_nt: TGTGCCAGCAGCGCAGGACAGGGGGCCCCATACGAGCAGTACTTC; d_call: TRBD1; j_call: TRBJ2-7; v_call: TRBV9; clone_size: -
cdr3_aa: CASSFGGGDEKLFF; cdr3_nt: TGTGCCAGCAGCTTCGGCGGGGGTGATGAAAAACTGTTTTTT; d_call: -; j_call: TRBJ1-4; v_call: TRBV9; clone_size: -
cdr3_aa: CASRLQGINEKLFF; cdr3_nt: TGTGCCAGTAGACTACAGGGAATTAATGAAAAACTGTTTTTT; d_call: -; j_call: TRBJ1-4; v_call: TRBV19; clone_size: -
cdr3_aa: CASSHRQGYNNEQFF; cdr3_nt: TGCGCCAGCAGCCACCGACAGGGGTACAACAATGAGCAGTTCTTC; d_call: TRBD1; j_call: TRBJ2-1; v_call: TRBV4-1; clone_size: -
cdr3_aa: CASSLFGGAGEKLFF; cdr3_nt: TGTGCCAGCAGCCTCTTCGGTGGGGCGGGAGAAAAACTGTTTTTT; d_call: -; j_call: TRBJ1-4; v_call: TRBV5-6; clone_size: few
cdr3_aa: CATSDQTSGRGANVLTF; cdr3_nt: TGTGCCACCAGTGACCAAACTAGCGGGAGAGGGGCCAACGTCCTGACTTTC; d_call: TRBD2; j_call: TRBJ2-6; v_call: TRBV24-1; clone_size: -